This T cell receptor (beta chain) stems from a study of Ad26.COV2.S vaccination and SARS-CoV-2 variants. Produced via immunoSEQ multiplex PCR; TCRdb's table is partial and in-frame only. The sample shows just over 350,000 clones, about 91% of them seen only once. This CDR3 has 17 amino acids. V lost 3 bases and J lost 0, with 16 bases in between. Looked up from germline, CDR1 is SGHVS and CDR2 is FNYEAQ. Study results and limitations: Placebo recipients and vaccine recipients were similar in non-spike TCR breadth. Total T cell responses, in the TCR breadth and depth analyses, may have been underestimated. After vaccination, substantial breadth of spike-specific CD8+ and CD4+ responses was reported. Vaccinated individuals (as opposed to placebo recipients) had higher spike-specific TCR breadth.

As regards this clone: The target antigen is unknown.

The TCR comes from a human donor who had recovered from COVID-19. The source was peripheral blood, collected after recovery from COVID-19. The rearrangement links TRBV7-6 to TRBJ2-3, with D possibly matching TRBD1 (6 bases). CDR3 coding DNA: TGTGCCAGCAGCTTTAGGGGGTCTCAAACTAGCACAGATACGCAGTATTTT. Protein: CASSFRGSQTSTDTQYF.